The entry below describes one T cell receptor beta chain. This sample was included in a study of blood T cells in healthy people across ages. The CDR3 is 15 residues long. Trimming removed 5 bases from V and 8 bases from J, with 19 bases in between. Germline V gene data show CDR1 as SGHAT and CDR2 as FQNNGV. Then a second PCR, running about 7 to 11 cycles, was carried out with a sample-barcoded 5' primer and a J-beta primer mix. Each CDR3 protein gets one entry after TCRdb re-called the 5' RACE reads with MiXCR. The sample includes nearly 800,000 distinct CDR3 sequences, roughly three fifths of them seen just once.

V is TRBV11-2 and J is TRBJ2-1; the D call may be TRBD1 or TRBD2 (5 bases each). The sequencing sample was made of blood. The receptor was derived from a man between 35 and 55 years old in good health. CDR3 DNA sequence: TGTGCCAGCAGCCCTCGAGGGACCCGAGGCGATGAGCAGTTCTTC. It translates to CASSPRGTRGDEQFF.